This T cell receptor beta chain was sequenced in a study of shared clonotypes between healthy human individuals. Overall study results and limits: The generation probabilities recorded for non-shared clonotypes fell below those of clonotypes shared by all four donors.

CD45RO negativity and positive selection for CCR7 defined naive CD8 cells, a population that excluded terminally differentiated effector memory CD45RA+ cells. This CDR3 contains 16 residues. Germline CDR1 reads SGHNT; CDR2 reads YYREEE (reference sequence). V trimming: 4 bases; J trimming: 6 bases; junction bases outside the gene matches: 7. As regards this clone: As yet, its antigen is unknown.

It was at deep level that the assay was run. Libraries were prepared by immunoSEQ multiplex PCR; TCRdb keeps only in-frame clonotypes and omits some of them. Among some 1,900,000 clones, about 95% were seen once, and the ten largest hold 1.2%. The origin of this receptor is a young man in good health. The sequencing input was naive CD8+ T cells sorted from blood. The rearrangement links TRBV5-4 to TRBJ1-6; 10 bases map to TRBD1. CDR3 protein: CASSADRGWGNSPLHF. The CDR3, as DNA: TGTGCCAGCAGCGCGGACAGGGGGTGGGGTAATTCACCCCTCCACTTT.